The 4 T cell receptor beta chains below all came from one sample that was sequenced in a study of early T cells in non-severe SARS-CoV-2 infection. TCRdb reprocessed the 5' RACE reads with MiXCR, giving one entry per CDR3 protein. The table lists about 92,000 distinct CDR3 sequences, 15% to 20% of them singletons. The sample comprised whole blood. These receptors originate from an adult who was a healthcare worker with PCR-confirmed SARS-CoV-2 infection or an uninfected control (not recorded which).

This clonotype was seen a few times. The V call is TRBV10-1, the J call TRBJ2-3; perhaps TRBD2 as D (5 bases). Germline lookup yields CDR1 WNHNN and CDR2 SYGVQD (reference sequence). V was pared by 1 base and J by 0 bases, with 14 bases between. This CDR3 has 17 residues. The CDR3 DNA follows: TGCGCCAGCAGTGAGTTAGGTGCGGGTTCTAGCACAGATACGCAGTATTTT. Translation gives CASSELGAGSSTDTQYF.

The chain recombines TRBV6-5 with TRBJ1-1; possible D gene TRBD1, 5 bases. Trimming stripped 2 bases from V and 0 bases from J, with 7 bases between. This CDR3 is 14 amino acids long. Germline-derived CDR1 and CDR2 are MNHEY and SVGAGI. The CDR3 spells CASSYDRMNTEAFF. For the CDR3, the DNA is TGTGCCAGCAGTTACGACAGAATGAACACTGAAGCTTTCTTT.

This clonotype was counted ten times or more. J is TRBJ2-1 and V is TRBV29-1, with TRBD2 matching over 13 bases. Germline trimming cut 8 bases from V and 5 bases from J; bases unmatched to any gene: 12. Germline V gives CDR1 SQVTM, CDR2 ANQGSEA. The CDR3 extends over 16 amino acids. The chain's CDR3 is CSSLGWGLAGNNEQFF. The CDR3 DNA reads TGCAGCTCCTTGGGTTGGGGACTAGCGGGAAACAATGAGCAGTTCTTC.

This clonotype was seen repeatedly, ten times or more. This chain connects TRBV28 to TRBJ1-2; TRBD1 aligns across 9 bases. V dropped 5 bases and J dropped 8; count of bases not matched to a gene: 3. From germline, CDR1 is MDHEN and CDR2 SYDVKM. CDR3 length: 12 amino acids. The CDR3 here is CASSGTGYGYTF. The CDR3, as DNA: TGTGCCAGCAGTGGGACAGGGTACGGCTACACCTTC.